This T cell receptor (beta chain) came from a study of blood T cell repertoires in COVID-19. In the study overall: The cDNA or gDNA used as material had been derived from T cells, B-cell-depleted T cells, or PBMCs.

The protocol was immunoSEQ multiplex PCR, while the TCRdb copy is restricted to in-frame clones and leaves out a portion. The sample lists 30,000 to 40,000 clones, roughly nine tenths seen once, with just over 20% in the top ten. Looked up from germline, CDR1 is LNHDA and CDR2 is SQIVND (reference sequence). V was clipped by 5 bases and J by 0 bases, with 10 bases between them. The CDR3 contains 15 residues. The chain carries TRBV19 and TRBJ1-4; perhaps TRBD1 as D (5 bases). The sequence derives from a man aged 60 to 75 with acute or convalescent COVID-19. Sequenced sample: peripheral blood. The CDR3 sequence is CASSSETATNEKLFF. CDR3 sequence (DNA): TGTGCCAGTAGTTCAGAGACAGCAACTAATGAAAAACTGTTTTTT.